The 19 T cell receptor beta chains given below trace back to one sample, sequenced in a study of Ad26.COV2.S vaccination and SARS-CoV-2 variants. Libraries were prepared by immunoSEQ multiplex PCR; TCRdb keeps only in-frame clonotypes and omits some of them. The sample consists of 200,000 to 250,000 clones, over 75% of them appearing once. The treatment here: about 20 received Ad26.COV2.S at low or high dose, single or two shots; 5 received placebo; per-sample allocation not given. Samples were taken on day 63 after the first vaccine or placebo injection. Sequencing was performed on peripheral blood, taken in a trial of Ad26.COV2.S vaccine versus placebo. All receptors derive from a person between 18 and 59 years old who received the Ad26.COV2.S COVID-19 vaccine or a placebo.

The chain combines TRBV15 with TRBJ1-2; D gene ambiguous. The germline V and J ends were trimmed by 0 bases and 0 bases, with 11 bases remaining between them. The length of the CDR3 is 16 residues. CDR1 is LNHNV, CDR2 YYDKDF, per germline (reference sequence). CDR3 DNA sequence: TGTGCCACCAGCAGAGATAGCGCCAGTACTAACTATGGCTACACCTTC. Residues: CATSRDSASTNYGYTF.

The genes are TRBV30 and TRBJ1-3, with D possibly matching TRBD1 (5 bases). The CDR3 length is 13 residues. The germline gives CDR1 GTSNPN, CDR2 SVGIG (reference sequence). V gave up 1 base and J gave up 4 bases, with 8 bases separating them. CDR3 protein: CAWSGHRGNTIYF. The CDR3, as DNA: TGTGCCTGGAGTGGACACAGGGGAAACACCATATATTTT.

This clone was counted a single time. As DNA, the CDR3 is TGTGCCAGCAGCTCTGAAATACGGGGCGGCACTGAAGCTTTCTTT. Translated, it gives CASSSEIRGGTEAFF. The chain couples TRBV7-8 to TRBJ1-1, with D maybe TRBD1 (5 bases). The CDR3 sequence is 15 residues long. Germline CDR1 SGHVS, CDR2 FQNEAQ. V was pared by 4 bases and J by 4 bases, with 16 bases between.

The chain couples TRBV6-2 or TRBV6-3 to TRBJ2-1, with unresolved D. The ends were cut back, 4 bases at V and 11 bases at J, with 9 bases in the middle. CDR1 is MNHEY and CDR2 is SVGEGT in the germline V gene. This CDR3 contains 11 residues. The CDR3 sequence is CASSSGPQQFF. CDR3 DNA: TGTGCCAGCAGTTCAGGACCTCAGCAGTTCTTC.

This chain links TRBV5-8 with TRBJ1-3; D possibly corresponds to TRBD1 (6 bases). The CDR3 totals 13 residues. Deletions cut 5 bases from V and 5 bases from J, with 11 bases between. Germline V lookup: CDR1 SGHTS, CDR2 YDEGEE. CDR3 in DNA: TGTGCCAGCAGATCCAGGGGCCGAAACACCATATATTTT. As protein: CASRSRGRNTIYF.

The chain is built from TRBV27 and TRBJ1-1, with 7 positions matching TRBD1. Germline CDR1 and CDR2: MNHEY and SMNVEV (reference sequence). The CDR3 is made up of 15 amino acids. The J segment lost 4 bases and the V segment lost 0 bases, leaving 5 bases of the junction unmatched. The DNA of the CDR3 is TGTGCCAGCAGTTTATCGACAGGGTTGGGCACTGAAGCTTTCTTT. Its translation: CASSLSTGLGTEAFF.

This clone was recorded once. The chain is built from TRBV27 and TRBJ2-7, with D unresolved. The CDR3 loop spans 13 amino acids. The germline V gene has CDR1 MNHEY and CDR2 SMNVEV (reference sequence). V dropped 5 bases and J dropped 5 bases, with 13 bases sitting between them. The CDR3 DNA sequence: TGTGCCAGCAGTCTCTCTAGAGGCAACGAGCAGTACTTC. It specifies CASSLSRGNEQYF.

The rearrangement joins TRBV5-5 to TRBJ1-1; 7 bases match TRBD1. Losses at the gene ends were 1 base for V and 3 bases for J; bases not matched to a gene: 6. CDR1 and CDR2 from the germline V gene are SGHKS and YYEKEE (reference sequence). The CDR3 loop spans 15 amino acids. The DNA of the CDR3 is TGTGCCAGCAGCTTGATGGCAGGGGGGGACACTGAAGCTTTCTTT. Protein sequence: CASSLMAGGDTEAFF.

This clone appeared once. As DNA, the CDR3 is TGTGCCTGGAGTGTAAAGGGGGACAGGGCGGGCACTGAAGCTTTCTTT. Protein sequence: CAWSVKGDRAGTEAFF. V usage is TRBV30 and J usage is TRBJ1-1; 9 nucleotides agree with TRBD1. Losses at the gene ends were 0 bases for V and 4 bases for J; bases not matched to a gene: 9. The V gene's germline CDR1 is GTSNPN and CDR2 SVGIG (reference sequence). This CDR3 contains 16 residues.

CDR3 DNA sequence: TGTGCCACCAGCAGAGTGGGGGGCAATGAGCAGTTCTTC. Residues: CATSRVGGNEQFF. The J gene is TRBJ2-1, the V gene TRBV15; weak D call: TRBD2 (6 bases). The V end was cut by 1 base, the J end by 6 bases, with 7 bases between. The CDR3 is 13 residues long. CDR1 is LNHNV, CDR2 YYDKDF, per germline (reference sequence).

Only one count was recorded for this clone. The genes are TRBV7-3 and TRBJ2-1, with 11 nucleotides matching TRBD2. The V and J ends lost 5 bases and 4 bases, in that order; junction bases with no gene match: 4. In germline, CDR1 is SGHTA, CDR2 FQGTGA. The CDR3 sequence is 15 residues long. The CDR3: CASSKTSGGYNEQFF. CDR3 nucleotide sequence: TGTGCCAGCAGCAAAACTAGCGGGGGTTACAATGAGCAGTTCTTC.

There are a few counts of this clone. The genes are TRBV19 and TRBJ2-5; the D is unclear. This CDR3 has 11 residues. In germline, CDR1 is LNHDA, CDR2 SQIVND (reference sequence). V shed 6 bases and J shed 2 bases, with 4 bases lying between them. In DNA form, the CDR3 reads TGTGCCAGTAGACAGCAAGAGACCCAGTACTTC. Protein: CASRQQETQYF.

The V gene is TRBV19, the J gene TRBJ1-5; D is perhaps TRBD1 (6 bases). V was shortened by 6 bases and J by 0 bases, with 12 bases between the two germline ends. Germline loops: CDR1 LNHDA, CDR2 SQIVND (reference sequence). The CDR3 length is 15 residues. In DNA form, the CDR3 reads TGTGCCAGTAGGGATCAGGGGTATAGCAATCAGCCCCAGCATTTT. Residues: CASRDQGYSNQPQHF.

This clone showed up many times. The rearrangement links TRBV28 to TRBJ1-4, with D unresolved. The germline gives CDR1 MDHEN, CDR2 SYDVKM. V was shortened by 5 bases and J by 1 base, with 8 bases between the two germline ends. The CDR3 spans 14 residues. The CDR3 here is CASSRVGTNEKLFF. Here the CDR3 DNA reads TGTGCCAGCAGTCGGGTAGGAACTAATGAAAAACTGTTTTTT.

The chain is built from TRBV29-1 and TRBJ1-1, with no clear D. The CDR3 length is 10 residues. Germline lookup yields CDR1 SQVTM and CDR2 ANQGSEA. V was trimmed by 5 bases and J by 1 base, leaving 2 bases between them. The CDR3 spells CSVKNTEAFF. The DNA for the CDR3 is TGCAGCGTTAAGAACACTGAAGCTTTCTTT.

This clone was observed a few times. This chain joins TRBV3-1 (or the pseudogene TRBV3-2) and TRBJ2-1, with 10 bases aligning to TRBD2. CDR3 length: 15 residues. The germline gives CDR1 LGHDT, CDR2 YNNKEL (reference sequence). Trimming at V came to 4 bases and at J to 8 bases, leaving 8 bases not matched to a gene. The CDR3 spells CASSLLAGERYEQFF. DNA of the CDR3: TGTGCCAGCAGCCTTCTAGCGGGAGAAAGGTATGAGCAGTTCTTC.

This sequence joins TRBV6-2 or TRBV6-3 and TRBJ1-5, with D perhaps matching TRBD1 (6 bases). The V gene lost 2 bases and the J gene lost 1 base, with 12 bases spanning the gap. Looked up from germline, CDR1 is MNHEY and CDR2 is SVGEGT. The CDR3 sequence is 16 residues long. The CDR3 is CASSYPGQPSNQPQHF. In DNA form, the CDR3 reads TGTGCCAGCAGTTACCCCGGACAGCCCAGCAATCAGCCCCAGCATTTT.

The genes are TRBV6-5 and TRBJ2-7, with a weak D call TRBD2 (5 bases). Germline-derived CDR1 and CDR2 are MNHEY and SVGAGI. The CDR3 sequence is 12 residues long. Trimming shortened V by 8 bases and J by 4 bases, and 12 bases separated the two germline ends. The CDR3 spells CASGSRDYEQYF. The CDR3 DNA is TGTGCCAGCGGGTCCCGGGATTACGAGCAGTACTTC.

V usage is TRBV7-2 and J usage is TRBJ2-3; the match to TRBD2 covers 8 bases. Germline CDR1 reads SGHTA; CDR2 reads FQGNSA. Germline trimming cut 3 bases from V and 3 bases from J; bases unmatched to any gene: 2. CDR3 length equals 14 residues. The CDR3, as DNA: TGTGCCAGCAGCTTTGAGCGGGGGACAGATACGCAGTATTTT. Translation: CASSFERGTDTQYF. Supplemented by reference TRBV7-2 and TRBJ2-3, the full variable domain reads GAGVSQSPSNKVTEKGKDVELRCDPISGHTALYWYRQSLGQGLEFLIYFQGNSAPDKSGLPSDRFSAERTGGSVSTLTIQRTQQEDSAVYLCASSFERGTDTQYFGPGTRLTVL.